These T cell receptor beta chains were read from a single sample in a study of T cells in Graves' hyperthyroidism and ophthalmopathy. TCRdb passed the multiplex PCR reads through MiXCR, listing each CDR3 protein once. Among about 640,000 distinct CDR3 sequences listed, less than 25% were seen once. Source material: blood. All receptors come from a man aged 30 to 39 with Graves' ophthalmopathy. The conserved cysteine and the conserved F or W are not part of the CDR3 here.

J gene | V gene | CDR3 protein
TRBJ1-5 | TRBV6-1 | ATTGGGEPQH
TRBJ2-1 | TRBV12-3/TRBV12-4 | ASSLGSGRVNNEQF
TRBJ1-1 | TRBV12-3/TRBV12-4 | ASSFGSGGRITEAF
TRBJ1-4 | TRBV4-2 | ASSPGDSLNEKLF
TRBJ2-1 | TRBV7-9 | ASSLPPARDNEQF
TRBJ2-1 | TRBV28 | ASSLLAGFSYNEQF
TRBJ2-3 | TRBV9 | ASSVAPSGRAGADTQY
TRBJ2-2 | TRBV7-2 | ASSLGLANTGELF
TRBJ2-5 | TRBV2 | ASNRGGGLQETQY
TRBJ2-1 | TRBV27 | ASSLWLAGQNEQF
TRBJ2-5 | TRBV29-1 | SVERTGGGTQY
TRBJ2-7 | TRBV4-1 | ASSQEYAGASYEQY
TRBJ2-2 | TRBV6-5 | ASSYAVHAGELF
TRBJ2-1 | TRBV20-1 | SAKPAPVWSRVNEQF
TRBJ2-5 | TRBV28 | ASGRGSQETQY
TRBJ2-7 | TRBV2 | ASREQGASYEQY
TRBJ1-5 | TRBV7-8 | ASSLGPGVLQPQH
TRBJ2-1 | TRBV6-2/TRBV6-3 | ASNYSNSAGDEQF
TRBJ2-3 | TRBV10-1 | ASSDIGSRDRSDTQY
TRBJ2-5 | TRBV12-3/TRBV12-4 | ASSLAGQGRETQY
TRBJ2-6 | TRBV6-2/TRBV6-3 | ASRPVSGANVLT
TRBJ2-5 | TRBV27 | ASSFSQQETQY
TRBJ2-1 | TRBV6-1 | ASILDRGLPLNEQF
TRBJ2-2 | TRBV27 | ASSLDGSFGGELF
TRBJ1-1 | TRBV27 | ASSPFPGGALEAF
TRBJ2-5 | TRBV4-1 | ASSLPGASASKPETQY